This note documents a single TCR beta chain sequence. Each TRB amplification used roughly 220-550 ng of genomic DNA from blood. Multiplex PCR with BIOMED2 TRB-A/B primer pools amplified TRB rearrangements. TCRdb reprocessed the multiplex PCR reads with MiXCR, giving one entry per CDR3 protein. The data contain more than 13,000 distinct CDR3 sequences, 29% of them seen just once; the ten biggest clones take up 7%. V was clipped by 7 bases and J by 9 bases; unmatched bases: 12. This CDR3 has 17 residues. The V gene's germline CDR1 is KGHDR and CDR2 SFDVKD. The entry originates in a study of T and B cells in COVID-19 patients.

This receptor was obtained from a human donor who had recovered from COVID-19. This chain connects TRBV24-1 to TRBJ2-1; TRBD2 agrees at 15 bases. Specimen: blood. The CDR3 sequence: CATSNLGLAGGGGEQFF. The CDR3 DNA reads TGTGCCACCAGCAACCTGGGACTAGCGGGGGGAGGTGGTGAGCAGTTCTTC.